This T cell receptor beta chain was sequenced for a study of T-cell memory formation after mild COVID-19. Study information: Clustering of TCRs was largely donor specific. Overall study findings and caveats: Clones shrinking from day 15 to 85 showed even CD4/CD8 mixes; later expanders tilted CD4+. Of the contracting clones, CD4+ ones lay mainly in CM and EM, and CD8+ ones in EMRA. The authors left the SARS-CoV-2 specificity of second-wave clones peaking on day 37 unconfirmed.

One entry per CDR3 protein, called by TCRdb with MiXCR from the 5' RACE reads. Of 350,000 to 450,000 distinct CDR3 sequences detected, 20% to 25% appear once; the ten largest clones hold around 8.1%. This clonotype appeared a few times. Its antigen remains unknown. The sequenced sample was PBMCs or a T cell subset sorted from them (not recorded which). The TCR comes from an adult woman who had mild COVID-19 (a few samples of this study predate the infection). Cell type and time point are not known.

CDR3 region: CASSLYGDRNQPQHF. DNA of the CDR3: TGTGCCAGCAGCTTGTACGGGGACAGAAATCAGCCCCAGCATTTT. The chain carries TRBV5-5 and TRBJ1-5; 7 bases align to TRBD1. Germline CDR1 SGHKS, CDR2 YYEKEE (reference sequence). J lost 4 bases, V lost 1 base, and 5 bases had no gene match. CDR3 length: 15 residues.